This is a list of T cell receptor beta chains from one sample in a study of CD8 T cells in cerebrospinal fluid in Alzheimer's disease. No DNA is given; TCRdb re-called the 10x single-cell sequencing reads and lists each CDR3 protein once. The table for this sample gives 950 to 1,500 distinct CDR3 sequences. Specimen: cerebrospinal fluid. These receptors were collected from a human donor with Parkinson's disease. CDR3s include the opening cysteine and the closing phenylalanine or tryptophan. Expanded clones get a size class; other rows say once, few or many, or leave the size out.

j_gene,abundance,v_gene,CDR3aa
TRBJ2-7,.,TRBV29-1,CSATDGRGYEQYF
TRBJ1-5,medium-sized,TRBV7-2,CASSPSDRDHQPQHF
TRBJ2-7,.,TRBV15,CATSRDISGRGEQYF
TRBJ2-5,large,TRBV7-6,CASSLEANQETQYF
TRBJ2-2,medium-sized,TRBV2,CASSDPAGGMSTGRLFF
TRBJ2-7,medium-sized,TRBV12-5,CASGGTGVYEQYF
TRBJ1-4,large,TRBV12-3/TRBV12-4,CASSSQGFGEKLFF
TRBJ2-7,medium-sized,TRBV6-5,CASRKALGQGAGEQYF
TRBJ1-3,medium-sized,TRBV6-6,CASSYDGPGQAGNTIYF
TRBJ1-2,medium-sized,TRBV5-1,CASSFAQGSYGYTF
TRBJ2-1,large,TRBV7-3,CASSLVASGSGNEQFF
TRBJ1-3,medium-sized,TRBV11-2,CASSLGLGGRGNTIYF
TRBJ1-4,medium-sized,TRBV5-1,CASSLEGGGYEKLFF
TRBJ1-2,.,TRBV9,CASRLPGGGYTF
TRBJ2-7,medium-sized,TRBV5-1,CASSETSGRYSYEQYF
TRBJ2-5,medium-sized,TRBV20-1,CSAGKRGGDETQYF
TRBJ1-1,medium-sized,TRBV18,CASSPTGASTEAFF
TRBJ2-1,hyperexpanded,TRBV7-2,CASSLAGLAQVEQFF
TRBJ2-3,medium-sized,TRBV9,CASSVVTGGGADTQYF
TRBJ1-2,large,TRBV20-1,CSASGTVTYGYTF
TRBJ1-1,medium-sized,TRBV12-3/TRBV12-4,CASSLDRLDTEAFF
TRBJ2-1,medium-sized,TRBV5-1,CASSLEGAGLSYNEQFF
TRBJ1-1,medium-sized,TRBV5-6,CASSLIQGTLNTEAFF
TRBJ2-2,medium-sized,TRBV12-3/TRBV12-4,CASSPQGAVGELFF
TRBJ1-6,medium-sized,TRBV28,CASSRWGQGNSPLHF
TRBJ2-3,.,TRBV2,CASRGEAREGTQYF
TRBJ2-2,medium-sized,TRBV7-3,CASSLRGPGTSGRYTGELFF
TRBJ2-7,medium-sized,TRBV7-2,CASSLLGTRNEQYF